Here is one TCR beta chain with its context. Its antigen is not known. The sample originates from a study of vaccination and CD4 T cells after COVID-19. Points from the study as a whole: Counts of SARS-CoV-2-reactive clonotypes had a median that went from about 20 to 38, a nonsignificant change.

Looked up from germline, CDR1 is SGHRS and CDR2 is YFSETQ. There are 16 residues in the CDR3. J gave up 1 base and V 4 bases, and 5 bases lay outside the gene matches. CD4+ T cells that had been cultured provided DNA sequenced with the Oncomine TCR Beta short-read assay. It was from cultured CD4+ T cells that genomic DNA was extracted. MiXCR, applied by TCRdb to the PCR reads, yields one record per CDR3 protein. The sample holds about 13,000 distinct CDR3 sequences, roughly 29% seen once. Indicated treatment: roughly ten-day PBMC culture with coronavirus spike peptide pools or control peptides (ViraFEST assay). ViraFEST enlarged antigen-specific T cell populations with peptide pools and afterwards sequenced TCRs.

The chain is built from TRBV5-1 and TRBJ2-3; 11 nucleotides align to TRBD1. The TCR originated in a human donor who received a COVID-19 vaccine. The specimen comprised CD4+ T cells from blood, cultured in vitro, sampled before SARS-CoV-2 vaccination. DNA for the CDR3: TGCGCCAGCAGCACCTGGACAGGGGGCGGCACAGATACGCAGTATTTT. Translation gives CASSTWTGGGTDTQYF.